A few counts support the clone carrying this TCR beta chain. These data come from a study of CD8 T cells in ankylosing spondylitis. Molecular-barcoded quantitative 5'-RACE produced these TCR beta libraries. TCRdb processed the 5' RACE reads anew with MiXCR; each CDR3 protein has one entry. The repertoire holds approximately 150,000 distinct CDR3 sequences, with 9.5% to 10% as singletons. The V gene lost 2 bases and the J gene lost 0 bases, with 17 bases spanning the gap. Germline V CDR1 and CDR2: MNHEY, SMNVEV (reference sequence). The CDR3 spans 17 residues. Sequences were obtained from blood, either unsorted or a sorted T cell fraction (not recorded which). V and J are TRBV27 and TRBJ2-7, with TRBD1 as a possible D gene (5 bases). The receptor was isolated from a female donor with ankylosing spondylitis or in good health (not recorded which). Here the CDR3 DNA reads TGTGCCAGCAGTTTAACCGTTGACAGCGAAGGCTCCTACGAGCAGTACTTC. This encodes CASSLTVDSEGSYEQYF.